These T cell receptor beta chains were read from a single sample in a study of shared clonotypes between healthy human individuals. Only in-frame clones appear in the TCRdb table, and some are missing; sequencing was by immunoSEQ multiplex PCR. Here the sample spans around 88,000 clones, almost 70% being singletons. The sample was memory CD8+ T cells sorted from blood. All receptors come from a man aged 25 to 40 in good health. CDR3s include the opening cysteine and the closing phenylalanine or tryptophan. The D gene is left open where the match is weak. Only part of the rows carry a size: once, few, many, or a class if the clone is expanded.

d_gene	v_gene	abundance	j_gene	CDR3nt	CDR3aa
.	TRBV21-1	.	TRBJ2-1	TGTGCCAGCAGGGGGGCTCGTGGGCAGTTCTTC	CASRGARGQFF
.	TRBV28	.	TRBJ2-3	TGTGCCAGCAGTTTCGATTCATCTAGCACAGATACGCAGTATTTT	CASSFDSSSTDTQYF
TRBD1	TRBV28	.	TRBJ1-2	TGTGCCAGCAGTTTCCGGACAGGGAACTATGGCTACACCTTC	CASSFRTGNYGYTF
.	TRBV4-1	.	TRBJ2-2	TGCGCCAGCAGCCAACGACAGCACACCGGGGAGCTGTTTTTT	CASSQRQHTGELFF
TRBD1	TRBV29-1	few	TRBJ2-1	TGCAGCGTACTAGGCGGGACAGGGTCTAATGAGCAGTTCTTC	CSVLGGTGSNEQFF
TRBD1	TRBV4-3	.	TRBJ1-4	TGCGCCAGCAGCAGGAGCGGGACAGGGGATGAAAAACTGTTTTTT	CASSRSGTGDEKLFF
.	TRBV2	.	TRBJ2-7	TGTGCCAGCTCCGGGCTCTACCTGGGGCCTTACGAGCAGTACTTC	CASSGLYLGPYEQYF
.	TRBV5-1	.	TRBJ2-7	TGCGCCAGCACAACCTACGAGCAGTACTTC	CASTTYEQYF
.	TRBV9	.	TRBJ2-3	TGTGCCAGCAGCGGAGAGGGAGATACGCAGTATTTT	CASSGEGDTQYF
.	TRBV28	.	TRBJ2-1	TGTGCCAGCAGTTTATTTCCCAATGAGCAGTTCTTC	CASSLFPNEQFF
.	TRBV28	.	TRBJ2-1	TGTGCCAGCAGTTTATCGGGCGTAAATGAGCAGTTCTTC	CASSLSGVNEQFF
.	TRBV5-1	few	TRBJ2-2	TGCGCCAGCAGCGAAAACACCGGGGAGCTGTTTTTT	CASSENTGELFF
TRBD1	TRBV7-9	.	TRBJ1-1	TGTGCCAGCAGCTCGACAGGGGGCAGGAACACTGAAGCTTTCTTT	CASSSTGGRNTEAFF
.	TRBV27	few	TRBJ2-1	TGTGCCAGCAGTATGATCCAGGGTGAGCAGTTCTTC	CASSMIQGEQFF
.	TRBV6-5	.	TRBJ1-2	TGTGCCAGCAGTTACACAGGGATGCGTGGCTACACCTTC	CASSYTGMRGYTF
.	TRBV28	.	TRBJ1-2	TGTGCCAGCAGGGTAGGGAGTAGGTATGGCTACACCTTC	CASRVGSRYGYTF
.	TRBV2	many	TRBJ2-1	TGTGCCAGCAGTGATGGCGTTAGGGCCCCCTACAATGAGCAGTTCTTC	CASSDGVRAPYNEQFF
.	TRBV11-2	.	TRBJ2-5	TGTGCCAGCAGCTCCCACCCAGAGGGGAGAGACCAGTACTTC	CASSSHPEGRDQYF
.	TRBV5-6	.	TRBJ1-5	TGTGCCAGCAGCTCCTCGGGCCAGGGGAGTAGCAATCAGCCCCAGCATTTT	CASSSSGQGSSNQPQHF
.	TRBV4-3	.	TRBJ2-5	TGCGCCAGCAGCCAAGATCTTTCGTCCCGGTCCTGGGAGACCCAGTACTTC	CASSQDLSSRSWETQYF
.	TRBV5-6	.	TRBJ2-5	TGTGCCAGCAGCGCGCGAACGCAGGGCTGGGGGGAAGAGACCCAGTACTTC	CASSARTQGWGEETQYF
TRBD1	TRBV5-4	.	TRBJ1-1	TGTGCCAGCAGCCGCTGGACAGGGTGGTCTGAAGCTTTCTTT	CASSRWTGWSEAFF
TRBD2	TRBV25-1	few	TRBJ2-7	TGTGCCAGCAGTGAATACCGAGCGGGAGGGCCCACCGAGCAGTACTTC	CASSEYRAGGPTEQYF
TRBD1	TRBV9	once	TRBJ2-1	TGTGCCAGCAGCGTAGTGAAGACAGGGGATAACGATGAGCAGTTCTTC	CASSVVKTGDNDEQFF
TRBD1	TRBV25-1	few	TRBJ2-1	TGTGCCAGCAGTGATCCCGGGACAGCCTCGAATGAGCAGTTCTTC	CASSDPGTASNEQFF
.	TRBV6-1	.	TRBJ1-3	TGTGCCAGCAATCTTCAATCCGACTCTGGAAACACCATATATTTT	CASNLQSDSGNTIYF
.	TRBV7-6	.	TRBJ2-1	TGTGCCAGCAGAGCGAGAGCCCAAACCGATGAGCAGTTCTTC	CASRARAQTDEQFF